Following are 10 T cell receptor beta chains from one sample sequenced in a study of CD8+CD57+ T cells in acquired aplastic anemia. TCR beta VDJ combinations and CDR3 sequences were profiled from genomic DNA. MiXCR, run by TCRdb on the reads, gives a single entry per CDR3 protein. The sample has 300,000 or so distinct CDR3 sequences, roughly 61% seen once; the top ten hold roughly 1.2%. Patients picked for sequencing had shown CD8+CD57+ cell expansion detected by flow cytometry. Sequencing was done on a sample of sorted CD4+, CD8+, or CD8+CD57+ T cells (not recorded which) from PBMCs. Receptors originate from a human donor with aplastic anemia.

The J gene is TRBJ2-1, the V gene TRBV5-8, with 10 bases fitting TRBD1. The CDR3 is made up of 17 amino acids. The germline gives CDR1 SGHTS, CDR2 YDEGEE. Trimming removed 4 bases from V and 8 bases from J; junction bases left unmatched: 15. The CDR3 region has the DNA TGTGCCAGCAGCGGCTTCTCCGGGGACAGGGGAAGCGATGAGCAGTTCTTC. As protein: CASSGFSGDRGSDEQFF.

This clonotype was seen only once. The chain is built from TRBV5-1 and TRBJ2-7; 10 nucleotides match TRBD1. CDR1 and CDR2 (germline): SGHRS, YFSETQ. This CDR3 is built from 13 residues. V lost 5 bases and J lost 3; bases outside the gene matches: 2. CDR3 in amino acids: CASRRTGGYEQYF. The CDR3 DNA reads TGCGCCAGCAGGAGGACAGGGGGCTACGAGCAGTACTTC.

This clonotype was observed at least ten times. The genes are TRBV5-1 and TRBJ2-5, with TRBD1 matching over 12 bases. Looked up from germline, CDR1 is SGHRS and CDR2 is YFSETQ. This CDR3 region has 16 residues. Unmatched junction bases numbered 10, after V lost 5 bases and J lost 5 bases. CDR3 bases: TGCGCCAGCAGAAGTCCCGGGACAGGGGGCAGGGAGACCCAGTACTTC. Amino acids: CASRSPGTGGRETQYF.

V usage is TRBV15 and J usage is TRBJ1-1; TRBD1 might be the D (5 bases). Trimming removed 2 bases from V and 9 bases from J, with 13 bases in between. CDR1 LNHNV and CDR2 YYDKDF come from the germline V gene (reference sequence). This CDR3 region has 13 residues. CDR3 region: CATSRIGVTKAFF. In nucleotides, the CDR3 is TGTGCCACCAGCAGAATAGGGGTTACAAAAGCTTTCTTT.

This clonotype was seen a few times. The chain recombines TRBV2 with TRBJ2-7; D gene unclear. Per the germline V gene, CDR1 is SNHLY and CDR2 is FYNNEI. V lost 1 base and J 3 bases, leaving 10 bases between the germline ends. This CDR3 contains 14 residues. Here the CDR3 reads CASSEGHLDYEQYF. Here the CDR3 DNA reads TGTGCCAGCAGTGAAGGGCACCTTGACTACGAGCAGTACTTC. The complete variable domain, with remaining parts taken from reference TRBV2 and TRBJ2-7, reads EPEVTQTPSHQVTQMGQEVILRCVPISNHLYFYWYRQILGQKVEFLVSFYNNEISEKSEIFDDQFSVERPDGSNFTLKIRSTKLEDSAMYFCASSEGHLDYEQYFGPGTRLTVT.

This clonotype was observed many times. The chain links TRBV5-5 to TRBJ2-3; no clear D. Germline assignment: CDR1 SGHKS and CDR2 YYEKEE (reference sequence). The V end lost 4 bases, the J end lost 1 base, and 10 bases lay between the germline ends. This CDR3 has 14 amino acids. CDR3 sequence: CASSPRYGTDTQYF. DNA for the CDR3: TGTGCCAGCAGCCCCCGATACGGCACAGATACGCAGTATTTT. The variable domain in full, with the rest retrieved from reference TRBV5-5 and TRBJ2-3, is DAGVTQSPTHLIKTRGQQVTLRCSPISGHKSVSWYQQVLGQGPQFIFQYYEKEERGRGNFPDRFSARQFPNYSSELNVNALLLGDSALYLCASSPRYGTDTQYFGPGTRLTVL.

V is TRBV20-1 and J is TRBJ2-5; TRBD1 agrees at 8 bases. V trimming: 0 bases; J trimming: 2 bases; junction bases outside the gene matches: 5. Looked up from germline, CDR1 is DFQATT and CDR2 is SNEGSKA (reference sequence). This CDR3 has 15 residues. CDR3 sequence reads: CSARDGQGWQETQYF. CDR3 bases: TGCAGTGCTAGAGACGGACAGGGTTGGCAAGAGACCCAGTACTTC.

This clonotype was found many times. Here the CDR3 reads CASSVSSGAVGTQYF. As DNA, the CDR3 is TGTGCCAGCAGCGTCTCTAGCGGGGCTGTGGGGACCCAGTACTTC. The V call is TRBV27, the J call TRBJ2-5; 9 bases line up with TRBD2. Germline lookup yields CDR1 MNHEY and CDR2 SMNVEV (reference sequence). The CDR3 is 15 residues long. The V gene end was trimmed by 6 bases and the J gene end by 7 bases; junction bases not matched to a gene: 12.

The chain links TRBV3-1 to TRBJ2-1, with 8 bases matching TRBD1. Trimming removed 3 bases from V and 4 bases from J; junction bases left unmatched: 5. CDR1 LGHDT and CDR2 YNNKEL come from the germline V gene (reference sequence). CDR3 length: 15 residues. CDR3 protein: CASSHPGQDYNEQFF. In DNA, the CDR3 is TGTGCCAGCAGCCACCCGGGACAGGATTACAATGAGCAGTTCTTC.

A remark on this clonotype: One base away lies a much larger clone, so this may be a sequencing read error. The V call is TRBV12-3 or TRBV12-4, the J call TRBJ2-7; no definite D call. Trimming stripped 5 bases from V and 4 bases from J, with 15 bases between. This CDR3 contains 14 residues. The CDR3 sequence is CASSGPVGRYEQYF. CDR3 DNA: TGTGCCAGCAGTGGCCCAGTGGGTAGATACGAGCAGTACTTC.